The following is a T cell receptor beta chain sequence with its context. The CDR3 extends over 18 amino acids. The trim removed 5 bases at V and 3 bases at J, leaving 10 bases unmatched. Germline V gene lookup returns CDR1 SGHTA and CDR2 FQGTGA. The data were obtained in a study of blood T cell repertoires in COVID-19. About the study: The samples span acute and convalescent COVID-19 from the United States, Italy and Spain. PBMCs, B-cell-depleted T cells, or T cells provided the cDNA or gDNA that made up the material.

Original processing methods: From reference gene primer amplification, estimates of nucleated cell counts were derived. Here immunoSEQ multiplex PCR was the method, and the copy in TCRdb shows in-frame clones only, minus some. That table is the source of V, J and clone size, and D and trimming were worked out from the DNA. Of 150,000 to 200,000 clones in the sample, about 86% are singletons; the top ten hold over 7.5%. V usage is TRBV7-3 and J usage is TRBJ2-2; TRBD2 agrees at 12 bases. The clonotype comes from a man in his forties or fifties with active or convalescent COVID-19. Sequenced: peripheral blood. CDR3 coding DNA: TGTGCCAGCAGCAGAAACGCTCTAGCGGGAGGGTACACCGGGGAGCTGTTTTTT. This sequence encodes CASSRNALAGGYTGELFF.